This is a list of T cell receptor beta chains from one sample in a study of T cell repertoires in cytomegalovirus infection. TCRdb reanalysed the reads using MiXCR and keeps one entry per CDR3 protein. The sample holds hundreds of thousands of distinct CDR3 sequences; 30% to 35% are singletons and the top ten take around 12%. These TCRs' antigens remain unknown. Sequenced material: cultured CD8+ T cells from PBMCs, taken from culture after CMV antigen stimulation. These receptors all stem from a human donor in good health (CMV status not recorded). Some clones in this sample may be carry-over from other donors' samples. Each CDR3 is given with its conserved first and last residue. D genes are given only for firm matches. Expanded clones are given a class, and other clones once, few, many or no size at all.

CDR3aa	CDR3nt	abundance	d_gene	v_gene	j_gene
CASSEGQYSNQPQHF	TGTGCCAGCAGTGAGGGACAGTATAGCAATCAGCCCCAGCATTTT	NA	TRBD1	TRBV2	TRBJ1-5
CASSRGGNTDTQYF	TGTGCCAGCAGCCGTGGGGGGAACACAGATACGCAGTATTTT	NA	NA	TRBV7-9	TRBJ2-3
CASSMRIAGNEQFF	TGTGCCAGCAGTATGCGGATCGCGGGGAATGAGCAGTTCTTC	few	NA	TRBV27	TRBJ2-1
CASSEYRDNSNQPQHF	TGTGCCAGCAGCGAATACCGGGACAATAGCAATCAGCCCCAGCATTTT	NA	NA	TRBV6-5	TRBJ1-5
CASSQEGVQTQYF	TGCGCCAGCAGCCAAGAAGGGGTTCAGACCCAGTACTTC	few	NA	TRBV4-1	TRBJ2-5
CATSRGANTGELFF	TGTGCCACCAGTAGGGGGGCGAACACCGGGGAGCTGTTTTTT	once	NA	TRBV24-1	TRBJ2-2
CASSLYPTQWTGASLIYNEQFF	TGTGCCAGCAGCTTATACCCGACGCAGTGGACAGGGGCTTCATTAATCTACAATGAGCAGTTCTTC	many	TRBD1	TRBV7-3	TRBJ2-1
CASSFGTTNAEAFF	TGTGCCAGCAGTTTTGGGACAACCAACGCTGAAGCTTTCTTT	few	NA	TRBV27	TRBJ1-1
CSARPLRQAYEQYF	TGCAGTGCTAGACCCCTCCGACAGGCCTACGAGCAGTACTTC	NA	NA	TRBV20-1	TRBJ2-7
CSVEGTSGGFYNEQFF	TGCAGCGTTGAGGGGACTAGCGGGGGGTTCTACAATGAGCAGTTCTTC	NA	TRBD2	TRBV29-1	TRBJ2-1
CASSLGQNRLTGELFF	TGTGCCAGCAGCTTAGGACAAAATAGGCTGACCGGGGAGCTGTTTTTT	many	NA	TRBV7-8	TRBJ2-2
CASSLEGETYEQYF	TGTGCCAGCAGCTTAGAGGGGGAGACCTACGAGCAGTACTTC	many	NA	TRBV7-8	TRBJ2-7
CATSTAQGGLTGELFF	TGTGCCACCAGCACTGCACAGGGAGGGCTTACCGGGGAGCTGTTTTTT	NA	NA	TRBV15	TRBJ2-2
CASSLFRQAQGNTIYF	TGTGCCAGCAGTCTCTTCCGACAGGCCCAGGGAAACACCATATATTTT	many	NA	TRBV6-5	TRBJ1-3
CSVDGQGAYNEQFF	TGCAGCGTTGATGGCCAGGGGGCTTACAATGAGCAGTTCTTC	NA	TRBD1	TRBV29-1	TRBJ2-1
CASSEVWTGTSEAFF	TGTGCCAGCAGTGAAGTCTGGACAGGGACTAGTGAAGCTTTCTTT	NA	TRBD1	TRBV2	TRBJ1-1
CASSLFTTGGTDTQYF	TGTGCCAGCAGCCTTTTTACGACAGGGGGCACAGATACGCAGTATTTT	NA	TRBD1	TRBV3-1	TRBJ2-3
CASSPTAFEQYF	TGTGCCAGCAGCCCCACGGCCTTCGAGCAGTACTTC	NA	NA	TRBV7-9	TRBJ2-7
CAISELVGSDTQYF	TGTGCCATCAGTGAGTTGGTAGGGTCAGATACGCAGTATTTT	NA	NA	TRBV10-3	TRBJ2-3
CASSAPLNREIGTDTQYF	TGTGCCAGCAGCGCGCCACTGAACAGGGAAATCGGCACAGATACGCAGTATTTT	NA	NA	TRBV9	TRBJ2-3
CSVWTPTYMNTEAFF	TGCAGCGTTTGGACTCCCACTTACATGAACACTGAAGCTTTCTTT	NA	NA	TRBV29-1	TRBJ1-1
CAISESASGGAREQYF	TGTGCCATCAGTGAGTCGGCTAGCGGGGGGGCTCGGGAGCAGTACTTC	once	TRBD2	TRBV10-3	TRBJ2-7
CATSNSGGLDQPQHF	TGTGCCACCAGCAATTCAGGGGGTTTAGATCAGCCCCAGCATTTT	NA	TRBD1	TRBV15	TRBJ1-5
CASSWTGELFF	TGCGCCAGCAGCTGGACCGGGGAGCTGTTTTTT	many	NA	TRBV4-1	TRBJ2-2
CASSASRTGPLYNEQFF	TGTGCCAGTAGTGCATCACGGACAGGTCCTTTATACAATGAGCAGTTCTTC	many	TRBD1	TRBV19	TRBJ2-1
CASSPTPAGQPAFF	TGTGCCAGCAGCCCCACTCCGGCCGGACAGCCAGCTTTCTTT	few	NA	TRBV7-9	TRBJ1-1
CASSFDRDGYTF	TGTGCCAGCAGCTTCGACAGGGATGGCTACACCTTC	NA	TRBD1	TRBV7-6	TRBJ1-2
CASSLTDLLRPGLWLFF	TGTGCCAGCAGCCTTACGGATCTCCTGCGGCCGGGACTATGGTTGTTTTTT	NA	TRBD2	TRBV12-3/TRBV12-4	TRBJ2-2
CVSIQAPEAFF	TGTGTCAGTATACAGGCCCCTGAAGCTTTCTTT	NA	NA	TRBV19	TRBJ1-1
CASSLEHRYNEQFF	TGTGCCAGCAGCTTAGAGCACAGGTACAATGAGCAGTTCTTC	many	NA	TRBV7-2	TRBJ2-1
CASSSGTWGKLFF	TGTGCCAGCAGCTCGGGGACCTGGGGGAAACTGTTTTTT	many	NA	TRBV11-1	TRBJ1-4
CASRTWDTNTEAFF	TGTGCCAGCAGGACGTGGGACACCAACACTGAAGCTTTCTTT	NA	NA	TRBV6-5	TRBJ1-1
CASSVTRGQPQHF	TGCGCCAGCAGCGTCACGAGGGGCCAGCCCCAGCATTTT	few	NA	TRBV4-1	TRBJ1-5
CASTQGWGYEQYF	TGTGCCAGCACCCAGGGATGGGGCTACGAGCAGTACTTC	few	NA	TRBV12-3/TRBV12-4	TRBJ2-7
CASSHISGQGPNTGELFF	TGCGCCAGCAGCCACATCTCCGGGCAGGGCCCCAACACCGGGGAGCTGTTTTTT	NA	NA	TRBV4-3	TRBJ2-2
CASSGIWSADESNTEAFF	TGTGCCAGCAGCGGAATATGGTCGGCAGATGAATCGAACACTGAAGCTTTCTTT	few	NA	TRBV5-6	TRBJ1-1
CAISAVVLEPQHF	TGTGCCATCAGTGCGGTGGTCCTAGAGCCCCAGCATTTT	few	NA	TRBV10-3	TRBJ1-5
CVLDRGESTEAFF	TGTGTCCTTGACAGGGGGGAAAGCACTGAAGCTTTCTTT	NA	TRBD1	TRBV7-9	TRBJ1-1